These T cell receptor beta chains were read from a single sample in a study of blood T cell repertoires in COVID-19. TCRdb's table, derived via immunoSEQ multiplex PCR, lists solely in-frame clones and lacks some. The sample comprises approximately 150,000 clones, about 88% of which are singletons, and 2% to 2.5% rests with the top ten. The sample consisted of peripheral blood. These receptors were collected from a man aged 50-59 years who had recovered from COVID-19. The CDR3 runs from the conserved cysteine through the conserved F or W. D genes are given only for firm matches. A clone size is listed for some rows: how often the clone was seen (once, few, many), or a class if it is expanded.

d_gene	abundance	v_gene	j_gene	CDR3nt	CDR3aa
NA	NA	TRBV5-4	TRBJ1-6	TGTGCCAGCAGCTTAAGAGGGGGAGAAGGATCACCCCTCCACTTT	CASSLRGGEGSPLHF
TRBD1	NA	TRBV28	TRBJ1-4	TGTGCCAGCGGACGGGACAGGGGATTTGAAAAACTGTTTTTT	CASGRDRGFEKLFF
TRBD2	NA	TRBV3-1/TRBV3-2	TRBJ2-1	TGTGCCAGCAGCTTTCGGACTAGCGGGGGTAATGAGCAGTTCTTC	CASSFRTSGGNEQFF
NA	NA	TRBV6-2/TRBV6-3	TRBJ2-4	TGTGCCAGCAGTTATAACGGGGACATTCAGTACTTC	CASSYNGDIQYF
NA	NA	TRBV5-6	TRBJ2-7	TGTGCCAGCAGCTTGGTCGGCAGGGGCCACGAGCAGTACTTC	CASSLVGRGHEQYF
NA	NA	TRBV21-1	TRBJ2-1	TGTGCCAGCAGCACCCCCCGGGGTCTGGGACTACCCTACAATGAGCAGTTCTTC	CASSTPRGLGLPYNEQFF
TRBD1	NA	TRBV29-1	TRBJ2-7	TGCAGCGTCCTTGGGACAGCTTACCCTTACGAGCAGTACTTC	CSVLGTAYPYEQYF
NA	NA	TRBV6-2/TRBV6-3	TRBJ1-3	TGTGCCAGCAGTTTCTCCAGGGCCAACTCTGGAAACACCATATATTTT	CASSFSRANSGNTIYF
TRBD1	NA	TRBV11-2	TRBJ1-6	TGTGCCAGCAGCTCTAATGCCGGGACAGGGAATAATTCACCCCTCCACTTT	CASSSNAGTGNNSPLHF
NA	NA	TRBV7-9	TRBJ1-6	TGTGCCAGCAGCTTAGTTGCGGGGGGCCCTCGAGCACCCCTCCACTTT	CASSLVAGGPRAPLHF
NA	NA	TRBV27	TRBJ1-1	TGTGCCAGCAGTCCTCTAGGGCAGGGAAGGGAAGCTTTCTTT	CASSPLGQGREAFF
NA	NA	TRBV7-2	TRBJ2-3	TGTGCCAGCAGCTTAATTGGTAGATTAGTCACAGATACGCAGTATTTT	CASSLIGRLVTDTQYF
NA	NA	TRBV7-2	TRBJ2-7	TGTGCCAGCAGCTTAGAGGTCAGGGGGGTGGGCGAGCAGTACTTC	CASSLEVRGVGEQYF
NA	NA	TRBV5-4	TRBJ2-1	TGTGCCAGCAGCTTGACGGAAAAAAGGGGTGAGCAGTTCTTC	CASSLTEKRGEQFF
TRBD1	once	TRBV2	TRBJ1-2	TGTGCCAGTGGACAGGGTGATAACTATGGCTACACCTTC	CASGQGDNYGYTF
TRBD1	NA	TRBV19	TRBJ1-2	TGTGCCACCCGATGGGGGACAGGCCTCTATGGCTACACCTTC	CATRWGTGLYGYTF
NA	NA	TRBV7-9	TRBJ2-7	TGTGCCAGCAGCTTAGGCACAGGTGGCGAGCAGTACTTC	CASSLGTGGEQYF
NA	NA	TRBV5-1	TRBJ1-2	TGCGCCAGCAGCTTGGAAGGGGTACGTGGCTACACCTTC	CASSLEGVRGYTF
NA	NA	TRBV30	TRBJ1-4	TGTGCCTGGAGTGTACGAGAAGCAAAACTGTTTTTT	CAWSVREAKLFF
NA	NA	TRBV2	TRBJ2-5	TGTGCCAGCTCTACAGAGACCCAGTACTTC	CASSTETQYF
TRBD2	once	TRBV7-8	TRBJ2-5	TGTGCCAGCAGCCGTAGCGGGAGAGGAGAGACCCAGTACTTC	CASSRSGRGETQYF
TRBD2	NA	TRBV24-1	TRBJ2-7	TGTGCCACCAGTGATCCGGCAGCGGGGACCCTCTACGAGCAGTACTTC	CATSDPAAGTLYEQYF
TRBD1	NA	TRBV6-6	TRBJ2-6	TGTGCCAGCGTGCGACAGGGGGCCCCTGGGGCCAACGTCCTGACTTTC	CASVRQGAPGANVLTF
NA	NA	TRBV18	TRBJ2-7	TGTGCCAGCTCACCCGTCCGGGATTACGAGCAGTACTTC	CASSPVRDYEQYF
TRBD1	NA	TRBV28	TRBJ2-5	TGTGCCAGCAGTAACCCGGGACAGGGTGGTCTGACCCAGTACTTC	CASSNPGQGGLTQYF
TRBD2	NA	TRBV7-9	TRBJ2-1	TGTGCCAGCAGCTCCCGCCTCAGCGGGAGTGTCTTAGTGCAGTTCTTC	CASSSRLSGSVLVQFF
NA	NA	TRBV29-1	TRBJ2-7	TGCAGCGTTGAGAACAGGGAAGCTGTCGACGAGCAGTACTTC	CSVENREAVDEQYF
NA	NA	TRBV6-5	TRBJ1-4	TGTGCCACCCAGGCCAGGGTTGAAAAACTGTTTTTT	CATQARVEKLFF
NA	NA	TRBV6-5	TRBJ2-2	TGTGCCAGCAGTTACTCCCCCCAGGAGCTGTTTTTT	CASSYSPQELFF
TRBD2	NA	TRBV7-2	TRBJ2-5	TGTGCCAGCAGCTTAGCGCGGGGCGGGAGACAAGAGACCCAGTACTTC	CASSLARGGRQETQYF
NA	NA	TRBV7-9	TRBJ2-4	TGTGCCAGCAGCTTATTCTCAGGGATAGCCAAAAACATTCAGTACTTC	CASSLFSGIAKNIQYF
TRBD1	NA	TRBV30	TRBJ1-2	TGTGCCTGGACCGCAGGGGGCTTAAACTATGGCTACACCTTC	CAWTAGGLNYGYTF
NA	NA	TRBV12-3/TRBV12-4	TRBJ1-1	TGTGCCAGCAGTTTAGCCTCTGAAGCTTTCTTT	CASSLASEAFF
NA	NA	TRBV5-4	TRBJ2-7	TGTGCCAGCAGCTTGGACAGGCGGGGGCAGTACTTC	CASSLDRRGQYF
TRBD1	NA	TRBV7-9	TRBJ2-3	TGTGCCAGCAGCCGAGACAGGGGATGGACAGATACGCAGTATTTT	CASSRDRGWTDTQYF
NA	NA	TRBV6-5	TRBJ2-3	TGTGCCGGCAGTTACTCGAGAACGGGAGCAGATACGCAGTATTTT	CAGSYSRTGADTQYF
NA	NA	TRBV19	TRBJ2-2	TGTGCCAGTAGCGATCGGGGCAGGGGTGGGACCGGGGAGCTGTTTTTT	CASSDRGRGGTGELFF
TRBD2	NA	TRBV4-3	TRBJ2-3	TGCGCCAGCAGCCTGGGTAGCGGGAGCCCCACAGATACGCAGTATTTT	CASSLGSGSPTDTQYF
TRBD1	NA	TRBV2	TRBJ2-5	TGTGCCAGCAGTGAATGGCGGGACAGGGTCGAAGAGACCCAGTACTTC	CASSEWRDRVEETQYF
TRBD1	NA	TRBV6-2/TRBV6-3	TRBJ1-2	TGTGCCAGCAGTGCCCGGGACAGGAACCGCTATGGCTACACCTTC	CASSARDRNRYGYTF
TRBD2	few	TRBV15	TRBJ2-1	TGTGCCACCAGCAGAGATCAGGGAACTAGCGGGAGGTTCTACAATGAGCAGTTCTTC	CATSRDQGTSGRFYNEQFF